This TCR beta chain is drawn from a study of T cells in Graves' hyperthyroidism and ophthalmopathy. Germline V lookup: CDR1 ENHRY, CDR2 SYGVKD. V was pared by 3 bases and J by 0 bases, with 8 bases between. The CDR3 covers 14 residues. This clonotype was seen at least ten times. What was amplified from RNA transcripts were TCR beta CDR3 regions. The HTBI primer set drove a first-round RT-PCR of the TCR CDR3. MiXCR, applied by TCRdb to the multiplex PCR reads, yields one record per CDR3 protein. The table lists around 450,000 distinct CDR3 sequences, approximately 14% of them singletons. The receptor comes from a woman aged 18-29 years with Graves' hyperthyroidism. Sequenced sample: blood. V gene TRBV10-3 combines with J gene TRBJ1-1; D uncertain. The CDR3: CAISDRGLNTEAFF. DNA of the CDR3: TGTGCCATCAGTGACCGAGGATTGAACACTGAAGCTTTCTTT.